Sequencing of this TCR beta chain was carried out in a study of early T cells in non-severe SARS-CoV-2 infection. Study details: Alpha and beta chains were unpaired, from unsorted whole-blood bulk RNA. Study outcomes and limitations: Database matching using VDJdb favored anti-spike CD8 responses, with private and CD4 specificities left missing.

The CDR3 loop spans 16 amino acids. CDR1 and CDR2 from the germline V gene are SGHDN and FVKESK. With 4 bases removed from V and 0 bases from J, the gap between germline ends came to 14 bases. The TCR library protocol attached unique molecular identifiers to the individual cDNA molecules. MiXCR, run by TCRdb on the 5' RACE reads, gives a single entry per CDR3 protein. The repertoire holds some 71,000 distinct CDR3 sequences, approximately 10% seen once, with 5% to 7% in the top ten. This clonotype has just a few counts. Its antigen is undetermined. Sample: whole blood, taken at baseline. The sequence was obtained from an adult who was a healthcare worker with PCR-confirmed SARS-CoV-2 infection or an uninfected control (not recorded which). This chain uses TRBV14 with TRBJ2-3, with D perhaps matching TRBD2 (6 bases). CDR3 sequence (DNA): TGTGCCAGCAGCCCAAGACTAGTAAGAAGCACAGATACGCAGTATTTT. The encoded protein is CASSPRLVRSTDTQYF.